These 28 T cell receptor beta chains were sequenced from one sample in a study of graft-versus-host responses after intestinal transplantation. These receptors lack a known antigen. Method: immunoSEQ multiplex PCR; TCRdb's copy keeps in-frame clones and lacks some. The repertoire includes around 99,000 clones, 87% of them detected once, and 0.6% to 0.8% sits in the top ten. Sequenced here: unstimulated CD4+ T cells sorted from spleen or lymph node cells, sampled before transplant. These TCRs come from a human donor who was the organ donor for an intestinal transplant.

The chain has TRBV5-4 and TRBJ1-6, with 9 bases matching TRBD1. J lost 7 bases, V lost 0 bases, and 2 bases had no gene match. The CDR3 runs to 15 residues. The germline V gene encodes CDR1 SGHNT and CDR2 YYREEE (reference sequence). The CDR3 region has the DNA TGTGCCAGCAGCTTGGATGGGACAGGGAATTCACCCCTCCACTTT. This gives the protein CASSLDGTGNSPLHF.

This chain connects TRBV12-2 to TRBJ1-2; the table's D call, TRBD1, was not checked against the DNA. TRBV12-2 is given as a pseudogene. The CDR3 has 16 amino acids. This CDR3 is CASRLWDRGYLNGYTF. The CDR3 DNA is TGTGCAAGTCGCTTATGGGACAGGGGTTACCTTAATGGCTACACCTTC.

CDR3 region: CASSFNSGGSNSPLHF. The DNA of the CDR3 is TGTGCCAGCAGCTTCAATTCAGGGGGCTCTAATTCACCCCTCCACTTT. V and J are TRBV7-2 and TRBJ1-6, with TRBD1 matching 8 bases. CDR3 length: 16 amino acids. V dropped 3 bases and J dropped 6; count of bases not matched to a gene: 7. CDR1 is SGHTA, CDR2 FQGNSA, per germline.

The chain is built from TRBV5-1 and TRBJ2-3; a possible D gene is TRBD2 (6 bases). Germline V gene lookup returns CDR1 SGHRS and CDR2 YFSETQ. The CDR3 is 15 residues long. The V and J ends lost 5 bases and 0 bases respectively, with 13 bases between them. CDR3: CASRINGGSTDTQYF. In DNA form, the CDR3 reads TGCGCCAGCAGGATAAACGGGGGAAGCACAGATACGCAGTATTTT.

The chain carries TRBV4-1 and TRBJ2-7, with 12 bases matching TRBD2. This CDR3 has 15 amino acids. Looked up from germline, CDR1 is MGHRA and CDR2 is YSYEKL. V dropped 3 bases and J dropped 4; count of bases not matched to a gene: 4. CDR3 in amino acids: CASSQASGREYEQYF. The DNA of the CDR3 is TGCGCCAGCAGCCAGGCTAGCGGGAGGGAATACGAGCAGTACTTC.

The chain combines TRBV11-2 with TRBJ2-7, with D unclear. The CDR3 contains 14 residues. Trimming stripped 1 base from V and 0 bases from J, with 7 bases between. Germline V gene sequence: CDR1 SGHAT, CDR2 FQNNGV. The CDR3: CASSLARSSYEQYF. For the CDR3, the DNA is TGTGCCAGCAGCTTAGCGCGGAGCTCCTACGAGCAGTACTTC. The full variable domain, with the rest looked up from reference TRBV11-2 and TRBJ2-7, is EAGVAQSPRYKIIEKRQSVAFWCNPISGHATLYWYQQILGQGPKLLIQFQNNGVVDDSQLPKDRFSAERLKGVDSTLKIQPAKLEDSAVYLCASSLARSSYEQYFGPGTRLTVT.

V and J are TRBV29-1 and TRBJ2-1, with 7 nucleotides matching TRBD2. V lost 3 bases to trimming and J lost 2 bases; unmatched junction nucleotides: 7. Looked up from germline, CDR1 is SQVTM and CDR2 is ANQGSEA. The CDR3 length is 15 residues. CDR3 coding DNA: TGCAGCGTTGACGCCGGGACTACGGCCTACAATGAGCAGTTCTTC. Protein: CSVDAGTTAYNEQFF.

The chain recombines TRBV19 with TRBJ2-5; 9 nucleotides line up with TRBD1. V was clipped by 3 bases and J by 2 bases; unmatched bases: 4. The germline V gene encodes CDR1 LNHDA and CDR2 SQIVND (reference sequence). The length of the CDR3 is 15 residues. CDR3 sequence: CASSIGTGWQETQYF. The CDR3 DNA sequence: TGTGCCAGTAGTATCGGGACAGGGTGGCAAGAGACCCAGTACTTC.

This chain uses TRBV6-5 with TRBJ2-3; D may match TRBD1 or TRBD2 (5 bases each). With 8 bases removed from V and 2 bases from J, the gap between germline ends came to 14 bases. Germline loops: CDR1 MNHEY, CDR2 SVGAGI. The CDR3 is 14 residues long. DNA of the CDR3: TGTGCCAGCTTCTCGGGGCGCGCCACAGATACGCAGTATTTT. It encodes CASFSGRATDTQYF.

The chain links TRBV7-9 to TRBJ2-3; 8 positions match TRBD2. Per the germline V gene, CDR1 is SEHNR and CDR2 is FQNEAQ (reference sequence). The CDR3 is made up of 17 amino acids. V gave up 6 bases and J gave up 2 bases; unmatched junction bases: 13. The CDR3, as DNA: TGTGCCAGCAGTCCTGCCGGGACTAGTCTTGCCACAGATACGCAGTATTTT. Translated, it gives CASSPAGTSLATDTQYF.

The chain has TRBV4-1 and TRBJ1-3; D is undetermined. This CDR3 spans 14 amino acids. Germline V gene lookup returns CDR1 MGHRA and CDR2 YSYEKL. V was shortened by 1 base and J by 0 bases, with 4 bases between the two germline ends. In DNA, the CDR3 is TGCGCCAGCAGCCAAGCAGTCTCTGGAAACACCATATATTTT. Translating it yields CASSQAVSGNTIYF.

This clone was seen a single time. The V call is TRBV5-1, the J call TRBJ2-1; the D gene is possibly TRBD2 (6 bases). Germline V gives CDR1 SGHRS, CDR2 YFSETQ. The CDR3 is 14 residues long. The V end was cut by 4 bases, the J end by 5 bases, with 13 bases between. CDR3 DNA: TGCGCCAGCAGCGATCTAGCGAGGAACAATGAGCAGTTCTTC. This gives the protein CASSDLARNNEQFF.

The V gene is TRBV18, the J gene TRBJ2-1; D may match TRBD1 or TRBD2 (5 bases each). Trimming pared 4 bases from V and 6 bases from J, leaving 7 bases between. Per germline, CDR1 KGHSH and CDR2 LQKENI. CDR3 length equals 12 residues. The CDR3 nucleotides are TGTGCCAGCTCACAGGGGACCAATGAGCAGTTCTTC. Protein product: CASSQGTNEQFF.

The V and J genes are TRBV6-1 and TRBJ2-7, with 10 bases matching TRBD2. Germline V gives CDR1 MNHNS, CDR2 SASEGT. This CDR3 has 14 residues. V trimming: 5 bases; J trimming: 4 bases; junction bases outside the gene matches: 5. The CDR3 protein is CASSLSGGAYEQYF. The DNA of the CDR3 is TGTGCCAGCAGTCTCAGCGGGGGGGCGTACGAGCAGTACTTC.

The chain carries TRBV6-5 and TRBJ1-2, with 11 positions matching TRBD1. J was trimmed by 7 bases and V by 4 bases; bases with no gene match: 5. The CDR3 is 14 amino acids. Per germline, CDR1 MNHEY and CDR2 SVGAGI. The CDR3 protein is CASSWDRGGSGYTF. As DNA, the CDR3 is TGTGCCAGCAGTTGGGACAGGGGGGGAAGTGGCTACACCTTC.

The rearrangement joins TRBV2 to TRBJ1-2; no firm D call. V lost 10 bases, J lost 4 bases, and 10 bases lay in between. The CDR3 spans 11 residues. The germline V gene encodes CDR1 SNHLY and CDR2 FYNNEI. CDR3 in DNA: TGTGCCATCCGTATGGGCTATGGCTACACCTTC. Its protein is CAIRMGYGYTF.

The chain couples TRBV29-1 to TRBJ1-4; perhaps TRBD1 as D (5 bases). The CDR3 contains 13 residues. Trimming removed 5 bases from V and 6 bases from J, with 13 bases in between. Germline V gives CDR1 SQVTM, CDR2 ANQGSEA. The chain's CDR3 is CSVRTNQHEKLFF. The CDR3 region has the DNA TGCAGCGTTCGGACAAACCAACATGAAAAACTGTTTTTT.

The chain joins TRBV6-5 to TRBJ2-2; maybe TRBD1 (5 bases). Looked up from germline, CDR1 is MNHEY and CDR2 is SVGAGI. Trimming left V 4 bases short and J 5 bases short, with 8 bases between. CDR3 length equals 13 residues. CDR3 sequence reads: CASSFDRTGELFF. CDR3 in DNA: TGTGCCAGCAGTTTCGACAGAACCGGGGAGCTGTTTTTT.

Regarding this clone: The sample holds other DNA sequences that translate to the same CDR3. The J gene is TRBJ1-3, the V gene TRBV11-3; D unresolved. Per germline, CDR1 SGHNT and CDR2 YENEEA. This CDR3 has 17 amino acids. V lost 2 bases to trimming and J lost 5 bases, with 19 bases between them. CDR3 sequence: CASSLMRAAGSRNTIYF. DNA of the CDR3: TGTGCCAGCAGCTTAATGAGGGCCGCGGGGTCAAGAAACACCATATATTTT.

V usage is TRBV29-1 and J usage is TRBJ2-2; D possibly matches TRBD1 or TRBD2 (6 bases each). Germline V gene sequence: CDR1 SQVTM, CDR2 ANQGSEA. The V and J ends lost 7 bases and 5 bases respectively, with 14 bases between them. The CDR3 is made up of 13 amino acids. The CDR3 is CSGKRGVTGELFF. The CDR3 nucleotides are TGCAGCGGGAAAAGGGGGGTGACCGGGGAGCTGTTTTTT.

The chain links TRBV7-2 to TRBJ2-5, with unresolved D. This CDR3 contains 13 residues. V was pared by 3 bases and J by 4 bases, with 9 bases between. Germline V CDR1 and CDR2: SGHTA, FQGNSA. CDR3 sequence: CASSFYRTETQYF. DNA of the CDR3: TGTGCCAGCAGCTTTTACAGAACAGAGACCCAGTACTTC.

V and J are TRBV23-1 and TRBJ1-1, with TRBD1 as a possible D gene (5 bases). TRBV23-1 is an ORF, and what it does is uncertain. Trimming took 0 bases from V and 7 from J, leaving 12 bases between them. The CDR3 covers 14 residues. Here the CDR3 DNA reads TGCGCCAGCAGTCAATCCTGGGACGGGGGTGAAGCTTTCTTT. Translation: CASSQSWDGGEAFF.

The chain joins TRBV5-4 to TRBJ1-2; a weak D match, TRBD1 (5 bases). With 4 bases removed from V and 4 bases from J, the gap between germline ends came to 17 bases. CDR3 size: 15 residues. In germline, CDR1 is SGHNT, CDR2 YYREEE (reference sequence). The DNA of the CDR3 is TGTGCCAGCAGCGGAACAGGCGGCGGGGGCTATGGCTACACCTTC. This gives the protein CASSGTGGGGYGYTF.

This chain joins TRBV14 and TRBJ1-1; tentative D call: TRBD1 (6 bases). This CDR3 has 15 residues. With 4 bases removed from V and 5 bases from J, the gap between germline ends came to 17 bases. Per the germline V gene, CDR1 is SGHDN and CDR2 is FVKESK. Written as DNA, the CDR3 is TGTGCCAGCAGCCCCCGGGGGGCCATGTGGACTGAAGCTTTCTTT. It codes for CASSPRGAMWTEAFF.

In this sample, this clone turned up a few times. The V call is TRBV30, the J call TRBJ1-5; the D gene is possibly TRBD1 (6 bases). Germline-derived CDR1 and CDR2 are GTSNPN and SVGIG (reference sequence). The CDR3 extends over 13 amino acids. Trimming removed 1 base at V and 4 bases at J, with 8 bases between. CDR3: CAWSGRGNQPQHF. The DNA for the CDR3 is TGTGCCTGGAGTGGAAGGGGGAATCAGCCCCAGCATTTT.

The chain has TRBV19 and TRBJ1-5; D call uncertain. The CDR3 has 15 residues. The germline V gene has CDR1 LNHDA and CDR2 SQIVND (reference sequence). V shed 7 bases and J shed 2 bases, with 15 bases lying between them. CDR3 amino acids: CASKGQAPGNQPQHF. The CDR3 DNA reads TGTGCCAGTAAAGGCCAGGCCCCGGGCAATCAGCCCCAGCATTTT.

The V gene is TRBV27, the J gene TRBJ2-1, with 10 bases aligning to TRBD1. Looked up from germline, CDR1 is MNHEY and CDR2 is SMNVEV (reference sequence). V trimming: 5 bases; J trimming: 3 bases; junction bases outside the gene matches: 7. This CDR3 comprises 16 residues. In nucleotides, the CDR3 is TGTGCCAGCAGTCCATCCAGGGACAGGGGCTACAATGAGCAGTTCTTC. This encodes CASSPSRDRGYNEQFF.

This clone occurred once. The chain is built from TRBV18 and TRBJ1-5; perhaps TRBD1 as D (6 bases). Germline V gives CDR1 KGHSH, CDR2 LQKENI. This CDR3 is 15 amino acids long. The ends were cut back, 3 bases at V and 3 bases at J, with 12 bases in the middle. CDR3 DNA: TGTGCCAGCTCACCGCAGGGGAGTACCAATCAGCCCCAGCATTTT. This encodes CASSPQGSTNQPQHF.